Described below is a single T cell receptor beta chain sequence and its context. Antigen: not known. This same CDR3 is encoded by further DNA sequences in the sample. Germline values: CDR1 MRHNA, CDR2 SNTAGT. The CDR3 is 15 residues long. J lost 7 bases, V lost 0 bases, and 3 bases had no gene match. This record belongs to a study of T cell responses to AZD1222 COVID-19 vaccine. Study results and limitations: Repertoires were obtained solely post-peak T cell response. Spike regions recognized by vaccine-associated CD4 TCRs spanned the protein, led by 160-218 and 743-854.

Only in-frame clones appear in the TCRdb table, and some are missing; sequencing was by immunoSEQ multiplex PCR. The repertoire has 150,000 to 200,000 clones, approximately 90% of them found once; the top ten carry approximately 3%. The receptor was isolated from an adult in good health. This chain links TRBV6-4 with TRBJ2-1, with 10 bases identical to TRBD2. The sequencing here drew on peripheral blood, taken on day 0 of AZD1222 vaccination. The CDR3 spells CASSDSSGGLNEQFF. CDR3 coding DNA: TGTGCCAGCAGTGACTCTAGCGGGGGGCTAAATGAGCAGTTCTTC.